Listed below are T cell receptor beta chains from one sample, sequenced in a study of precursors of human CD4 cytotoxic T cells. TCRdb re-analysed the reads in MiXCR, keeping a single row per CDR3 protein. The sample carries about 460 distinct CDR3 sequences, roughly an eighth recorded once. The specimen sequenced was memory CD4+ T cells from blood (PBMCs). The source is a human donor in good health. Each CDR3 is given with its conserved first and last residue. A D gene is named only where the DNA matches it firmly. Size is omitted from some rows. Given values are once, few, many or a class for expanded clones.

abundance: large; j_gene: TRBJ2-7; d_gene: TRBD2; v_gene: TRBV20-1; CDR3nt: TGCAGTGCTATCGGGGGGGGTCCCTACGAGCAGTACTTC; CDR3aa: CSAIGGGPYEQYF
abundance: .; j_gene: TRBJ1-5; d_gene: .; v_gene: TRBV12-3/TRBV12-4; CDR3nt: TGTGCCAGCAGCAAGAGGGACAGCAATCAGCCCCAGCATTTT; CDR3aa: CASSKRDSNQPQHF
abundance: large; j_gene: TRBJ2-3; d_gene: TRBD2; v_gene: TRBV20-1; CDR3nt: TGCAGTGCTGACCGCTATGGGACTAGCGGGAGTAGGGCAGATACGCAGTATTTT; CDR3aa: CSADRYGTSGSRADTQYF
abundance: hyperexpanded; j_gene: TRBJ1-2; d_gene: .; v_gene: TRBV19; CDR3nt: TGTGCCAGTATCGGCCGAGCCCAGCCTCAGAGCCAGGCTTATGGCTACACCTTC; CDR3aa: CASIGRAQPQSQAYGYTF
abundance: few; j_gene: TRBJ1-4; d_gene: .; v_gene: TRBV15; CDR3nt: TGTGCCACCAGCAGAGGAGGGGAGGCTAATGAAAAACTGTTTTTT; CDR3aa: CATSRGGEANEKLFF
abundance: few; j_gene: TRBJ2-7; d_gene: .; v_gene: TRBV18; CDR3nt: TGTGCCAGCTCGCACAGTGGCTCAGGCTACGAGCAGTACTTC; CDR3aa: CASSHSGSGYEQYF
abundance: few; j_gene: TRBJ2-2; d_gene: .; v_gene: TRBV24-1; CDR3nt: TGTGCCACCAGTGAGAGTGGGGGCACCGGGGAGCTGTTTTTT; CDR3aa: CATSESGGTGELFF
abundance: few; j_gene: TRBJ2-5; d_gene: TRBD2; v_gene: TRBV20-1; CDR3nt: TGCAGTGCCCCGGGACTAGCGGGACGACATCAAGAGACCCAGTACTTC; CDR3aa: CSAPGLAGRHQETQYF
abundance: few; j_gene: TRBJ1-5; d_gene: TRBD1; v_gene: TRBV20-1; CDR3nt: TGCAGTGCTAGATCCAGGGGGACAGGCTACAATCAGCCCCAGCATTTT; CDR3aa: CSARSRGTGYNQPQHF
abundance: .; j_gene: TRBJ1-2; d_gene: .; v_gene: TRBV6-2/TRBV6-3; CDR3nt: TGTGCCAGCAGCCCCCGGGACCGATATGGCTACACCTTC; CDR3aa: CASSPRDRYGYTF
abundance: .; j_gene: TRBJ2-5; d_gene: TRBD2; v_gene: TRBV10-3; CDR3nt: TGTGCCATCGGTCTGAGCGGAGCGGGGGAGACCCAGTACTTC; CDR3aa: CAIGLSGAGETQYF
abundance: few; j_gene: TRBJ2-3; d_gene: TRBD2; v_gene: TRBV28; CDR3nt: TGTGCCAGCAGTTTCTTATCGCGGCTAGCGGGGCTCCCCAGCACAGATACGCAGTATTTT; CDR3aa: CASSFLSRLAGLPSTDTQYF
abundance: large; j_gene: TRBJ2-5; d_gene: .; v_gene: TRBV7-2; CDR3nt: TGTGCCAGCAGCTCCGAACCTCTAGCGCCGGAGACCCAGTACTTC; CDR3aa: CASSSEPLAPETQYF
abundance: once; j_gene: TRBJ2-7; d_gene: .; v_gene: TRBV7-6; CDR3nt: TGTGCCACCAGCCCCGCTGGGACACTTATCTCCTACGAGCAGTACTTC; CDR3aa: CATSPAGTLISYEQYF
abundance: large; j_gene: TRBJ2-2; d_gene: .; v_gene: TRBV20-1; CDR3nt: TGCAGTGCCCGCGAGGGGGGGCGACGTAGCGGGGAGCTGTTTTTT; CDR3aa: CSAREGGRRSGELFF
abundance: .; j_gene: TRBJ2-1; d_gene: TRBD2; v_gene: TRBV6-5; CDR3nt: TGTGCCAGCAGTTCCATAGCGGGAGAAGGCCCCAATGAGCAGTTCTTC; CDR3aa: CASSSIAGEGPNEQFF
abundance: few; j_gene: TRBJ2-3; d_gene: .; v_gene: TRBV20-1; CDR3nt: TGCAGTGCTAGTAGAGCGAGTACTGCCGGCACAGATACGCAGTATTTT; CDR3aa: CSASRASTAGTDTQYF
abundance: .; j_gene: TRBJ2-1; d_gene: TRBD2; v_gene: TRBV3-1; CDR3nt: TGTGCCAGCAGCCAGGGGAGCGGGCCCGGGGGGGAGCAGTTCTTC; CDR3aa: CASSQGSGPGGEQFF
abundance: few; j_gene: TRBJ2-1; d_gene: .; v_gene: TRBV20-1; CDR3nt: TGCAGTGCCGATAAGACTCTTTCCTCCTACAATGAGCAGTTCTTC; CDR3aa: CSADKTLSSYNEQFF
abundance: large; j_gene: TRBJ2-7; d_gene: TRBD2; v_gene: TRBV6-2/TRBV6-3; CDR3nt: TGTGCCAGCAGTTACACTAGCGGGATCTCCTACGAGCAGTACTTC; CDR3aa: CASSYTSGISYEQYF
abundance: .; j_gene: TRBJ2-2; d_gene: .; v_gene: TRBV28; CDR3nt: TGTGCCAGCAGAAAGGGACGGTGGAACACCGGGGAGCTGTTTTTT; CDR3aa: CASRKGRWNTGELFF
abundance: large; j_gene: TRBJ1-2; d_gene: .; v_gene: TRBV28; CDR3nt: TGTGCCAGCAGTTTAATAGGCTATGGCTACACCTTC; CDR3aa: CASSLIGYGYTF
abundance: large; j_gene: TRBJ2-7; d_gene: TRBD1; v_gene: TRBV5-1; CDR3nt: TGCGCCAGCAGCTTGGTACGACAGGGATACGAGCAGTACTTC; CDR3aa: CASSLVRQGYEQYF
abundance: large; j_gene: TRBJ1-1; d_gene: .; v_gene: TRBV9; CDR3nt: TGTGCCAGCAGCGTAAGTCCACAGATGAACACTGAAGCTTTCTTT; CDR3aa: CASSVSPQMNTEAFF
abundance: large; j_gene: TRBJ2-1; d_gene: TRBD2; v_gene: TRBV6-4; CDR3nt: TGTGCCAGCAGTGTAACTAGCGGGGGGGCGAATGAGCAGTTCTTC; CDR3aa: CASSVTSGGANEQFF
abundance: large; j_gene: TRBJ2-5; d_gene: TRBD1; v_gene: TRBV18; CDR3nt: TGTGCCAGCTCACTCGGACAGGGGGAGACCCAGTACTTC; CDR3aa: CASSLGQGETQYF
abundance: few; j_gene: TRBJ1-2; d_gene: .; v_gene: TRBV5-1; CDR3nt: TGCGCCAGCAGCGGACAGTATGGCTACACCTTC; CDR3aa: CASSGQYGYTF
abundance: .; j_gene: TRBJ1-5; d_gene: .; v_gene: TRBV19; CDR3nt: TGTGCCAGTAACCAGTGGAATCAGCCCCAGCATTTT; CDR3aa: CASNQWNQPQHF
abundance: .; j_gene: TRBJ1-5; d_gene: .; v_gene: TRBV6-5; CDR3nt: TGTGCCAGCAGCCACGTTTTTCCCTCCAATCAGCCCCAGCATTTT; CDR3aa: CASSHVFPSNQPQHF
abundance: few; j_gene: TRBJ2-2; d_gene: .; v_gene: TRBV5-1; CDR3nt: TGCGCCAGCAGCTTGGACAGTTCGAACACCGGGGAGCTGTTTTTT; CDR3aa: CASSLDSSNTGELFF
abundance: .; j_gene: TRBJ1-1; d_gene: .; v_gene: TRBV20-1; CDR3nt: TGCAGTGCGGGGGGACTGAACACTGAAGCTTTCTTT; CDR3aa: CSAGGLNTEAFF
abundance: .; j_gene: TRBJ2-2; d_gene: .; v_gene: TRBV12-3/TRBV12-4; CDR3nt: TGTGCCAGCAACCCAGGGGCGAACACCGGGGAGCTGTTTTTT; CDR3aa: CASNPGANTGELFF
abundance: few; j_gene: TRBJ1-4; d_gene: .; v_gene: TRBV7-2; CDR3nt: TGTGCCAGCAGCTCGCATTACGACAGGCGTAATGAAAAACTGTTTTTT; CDR3aa: CASSSHYDRRNEKLFF
abundance: few; j_gene: TRBJ1-2; d_gene: TRBD1; v_gene: TRBV11-2; CDR3nt: TGTGCCAGCAGCCATACCGGGACAGCCTATGGCTACACCTTC; CDR3aa: CASSHTGTAYGYTF
abundance: .; j_gene: TRBJ2-3; d_gene: TRBD2; v_gene: TRBV7-3; CDR3nt: TGTGCCAGCAGCCCGACTAGCGGGACAGATACGCAGTATTTT; CDR3aa: CASSPTSGTDTQYF
abundance: .; j_gene: TRBJ1-5; d_gene: .; v_gene: TRBV12-3/TRBV12-4; CDR3nt: TGTGCCAGCAGTTTAGTCGGTGGGGGCAATCAGCCCCAGCATTTT; CDR3aa: CASSLVGGGNQPQHF
abundance: .; j_gene: TRBJ2-2; d_gene: .; v_gene: TRBV19; CDR3nt: TGTGCCAGTAGCCGAACAGGGCTTGGAGGGGAGCTGTTTTTT; CDR3aa: CASSRTGLGGELFF
abundance: once; j_gene: TRBJ2-1; d_gene: .; v_gene: TRBV7-3; CDR3nt: TGTGCCGGCAGCTCAGGACTACCCTACAATGAGCAGTTCTTC; CDR3aa: CAGSSGLPYNEQFF
abundance: large; j_gene: TRBJ1-6; d_gene: .; v_gene: TRBV27; CDR3nt: TGTGCCAGCAGTTCCCTGGAGGGGAATAATTCACCCCTCCACTTT; CDR3aa: CASSSLEGNNSPLHF
abundance: .; j_gene: TRBJ2-1; d_gene: TRBD2; v_gene: TRBV20-1; CDR3nt: TGCAGTGCTAGAGATGCCAGCGGGGTAGAGAATGAGCAGTTCTTC; CDR3aa: CSARDASGVENEQFF
abundance: .; j_gene: TRBJ2-3; d_gene: .; v_gene: TRBV6-5; CDR3nt: TGTGCCAGCAGTCGCGCTCGTACAGATACGCAGTATTTT; CDR3aa: CASSRARTDTQYF
abundance: large; j_gene: TRBJ2-5; d_gene: .; v_gene: TRBV7-3; CDR3nt: TGTGCCAGCAGCTTAAGCGGCCAGGGGGAGACCCAGTACTTC; CDR3aa: CASSLSGQGETQYF
abundance: large; j_gene: TRBJ2-3; d_gene: .; v_gene: TRBV7-9; CDR3nt: TGTGCCAGCAGCCCCCACAGGACACCTGCTAGCACAGATACGCAGTATTTT; CDR3aa: CASSPHRTPASTDTQYF
abundance: few; j_gene: TRBJ2-2; d_gene: TRBD2; v_gene: TRBV18; CDR3nt: TGTGCCAGCTCACCGACTAGCGGGAGATCAATCGGGGAGCTGTTTTTT; CDR3aa: CASSPTSGRSIGELFF